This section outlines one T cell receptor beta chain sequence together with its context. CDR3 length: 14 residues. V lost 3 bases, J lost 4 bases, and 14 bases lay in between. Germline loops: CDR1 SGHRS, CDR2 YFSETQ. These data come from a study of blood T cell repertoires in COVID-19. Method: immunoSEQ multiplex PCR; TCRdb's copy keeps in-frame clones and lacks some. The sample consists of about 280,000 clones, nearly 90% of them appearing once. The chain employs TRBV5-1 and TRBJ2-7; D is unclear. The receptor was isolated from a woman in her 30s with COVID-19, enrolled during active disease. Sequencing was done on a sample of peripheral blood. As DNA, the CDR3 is TGCGCCAGCAGCTACGGTTGGTCCTCTTACGAGCAGTACTTC. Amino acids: CASSYGWSSYEQYF.